The clone carrying this T cell receptor (beta chain) was seen a single time. The antigen remains undetermined. The CDR3 is made up of 16 amino acids. Germline CDR1 reads MGHDK; CDR2 reads SYGVNS. Trimming cost V 3 bases and J 4 bases; bases outside gene matches: 8. The record originates from a study of CD8+ T cells in alopecia areata. About the research overall: Patients in the study were on tofacitinib for 6 to 18 months, then off it for 6 months. General observations from the study: Clarity of TCR sharing across patients fell short of that in mice, possibly HLA-related.

Investigators isolated RNA and reverse transcribed it into cDNA to act as the sequencing template. The data were produced by immunoSEQ multiplex PCR, yet TCRdb's version contains in-frame clones alone and is incomplete. This sample has 150,000 to 200,000 clones, with 50% to 60% found just once. Samples from alopecia areata patients were lesional scalp punch biopsies and peripheral blood. This specimen consisted of CD4+ T cells sorted from blood, obtained at week 0. The TCR was taken from a human donor with alopecia areata. V is TRBV25-1 and J is TRBJ2-3, with 9 bases matching TRBD2. The chain's CDR3 is CASSDGRGGPSDTQYF. The CDR3 DNA sequence: TGTGCCAGCAGTGATGGGCGGGGGGGCCCTTCAGATACGCAGTATTTT.